This TCR beta chain stems from a study of blood T cell repertoires in COVID-19. For recovered donors of Cohort 3, there were two negative PCRs, clearance, or symptom resolution. Only in-frame clones appear in the TCRdb table, and some are missing; sequencing was by immunoSEQ multiplex PCR. The repertoire includes 100,000 to 150,000 clones, 86% of them detected once, and 2% to 2.5% sits in the top ten. The sequenced material came from PBMCs or T cells enriched from blood (not recorded which). The source is a woman aged 45-60 years who had recovered from COVID-19.

CDR3 in amino acids: CASSLVGGAAEQFF. The CDR3 DNA follows: TGTGCCAGCAGCTTAGTAGGGGGGGCGGCCGAGCAGTTCTTC. V is TRBV7-2 and J is TRBJ2-1, with D possibly matching TRBD2 (7 bases). This CDR3 is 14 amino acids long. V lost 1 base and J lost 10, with 14 bases in between. Germline lookup yields CDR1 SGHTA and CDR2 FQGNSA.